The 21 T cell receptor beta chains in this list originate from one sample, sequenced in a study of graft-versus-host responses after intestinal transplantation. Co-plating was performed using 200,000 CFSE-labeled responder cells and 200,000 irradiated, violet-dye-labeled stimulator cells. TCRdb's table, derived via immunoSEQ multiplex PCR, lists solely in-frame clones and lacks some. The sample lists tens of thousands of clones, approximately 33% occurring once. Source: alloreactive CD8+ T cells from a mixed lymphocyte reaction culture, taken before intestinal transplant. Subset noted: CFSE-low proliferating T cells sorted from approximately 6-day pre-transplant mixed lymphocyte reaction (GvH or HvG direction). The receptors come from a human patient who received an intestinal transplant.

By share of the sample, this clone is medium-sized (0.01 to 0.1%). V gene TRBV7-6 combines with J gene TRBJ1-1, with D unclear. The V and J ends lost 4 bases and 5 bases respectively, with 11 bases between them. This CDR3 comprises 13 residues. Germline V gene sequence: CDR1 SGHVS, CDR2 FNYEAQ. CDR3 in DNA: TGTGCCAGCAGCTCCACGAGCGGGACTGAAGCTTTCTTT. Residues: CASSSTSGTEAFF.

In this sample, this clone turned up a few times. One end of the junction does not line up with germline, which may come from a read error. V gene TRBV25-1 combines with J gene TRBJ2-1; D uncertain. Germline CDR1 and CDR2: MGHDK and SYGVNS. The CDR3 runs to 13 residues. CDR3 protein: CASSDRTYNEQFF. CDR3 in DNA: TGTGCCAGCAGTGATCGGACCTATAATGAGCAGTTCTTC. Full variable domain (outside the CDR3, taken from reference TRBV25-1 and TRBJ2-1): EADIYQTPRYLVIGTGKKITLECSQTMGHDKMYWYQQDPGMELHLIHYSYGVNSTEKGDLSSESTVSRIRTEHFPLTLESARPSHTSQYLCASSDRTYNEQFFGPGTRLTVL.

This clone was detected a few times. The chain recombines TRBV9 with TRBJ2-3; unclear D gene. V lost 0 bases to trimming and J lost 0 bases, with 11 bases between them. CDR3 size: 16 residues. Germline lookup yields CDR1 SGDLS and CDR2 YYNGEE. CDR3 sequence (DNA): TGTGCCAGCAGCGTAGTACACGGCGAGAGCACAGATACGCAGTATTTT. Its translation: CASSVVHGESTDTQYF.

V is TRBV9 and J is TRBJ2-6, with 10 positions matching TRBD2. Germline trimming cut 1 base from V and 0 bases from J; bases unmatched to any gene: 10. CDR1 is SGDLS and CDR2 is YYNGEE in the germline V gene. The CDR3 has 20 residues. CDR3 sequence (DNA): TGTGCCAGCAGCGTATTCTCTCTAGCGGGAGATAGCTCTGGGGCCAACGTCCTGACTTTC. As protein: CASSVFSLAGDSSGANVLTF.

The sample holds a few counts of this clone. The gene calls are TRBV6-1 and TRBJ2-5; either TRBD1 or TRBD2 may supply D (5 bases each). V lost 3 bases to trimming and J lost 1 base, with 12 bases between them. Per the germline V gene, CDR1 is MNHNS and CDR2 is SASEGT. CDR3 length: 15 amino acids. Here the CDR3 reads CASSEPGLSQETQYF. Written as DNA, the CDR3 is TGTGCCAGCAGTGAGCCGGGGCTGAGCCAAGAGACCCAGTACTTC.

This clone is classed as medium-sized. CDR3 sequence (DNA): TGTGCCAGCAGTCCCCAGGGTGCGGGCTACGAGCAGTACTTC. Translating it yields CASSPQGAGYEQYF. The chain has TRBV6-5 and TRBJ2-7; D may match TRBD1 or TRBD2 (5 bases each). CDR1 and CDR2 (germline): MNHEY, SVGAGI. The CDR3 has 14 amino acids. V was shortened by 5 bases and J by 3 bases, with 14 bases between the two germline ends.

The chain employs TRBV6-6 and TRBJ1-1; D remains ambiguous. Germline CDR1 reads MNHNY; CDR2 reads SVGAGI (reference sequence). V was cut by 8 bases and J by 1 base, with 14 bases left in between. There are 14 residues in the CDR3. The CDR3: CASRSSRANTEAFF. The CDR3 nucleotides are TGTGCCAGCCGCTCTAGCAGAGCGAACACTGAAGCTTTCTTT.

The CDR3 loop is CASSQDGNTIYF. CDR3 bases: TGCGCCAGCAGCCAAGACGGAAACACCATATATTTT. V gene TRBV4-3 combines with J gene TRBJ1-3; D is unresolved. CDR3 size: 12 residues. With 0 bases removed from V and 4 bases from J, the gap between germline ends came to 1 base. CDR1 and CDR2 (germline): LGHNA, YSLEER.

The V gene is TRBV7-9, the J gene TRBJ2-1, with TRBD2 as a possible D gene (6 bases). The CDR3 loop spans 15 amino acids. The V gene lost 4 bases and the J gene lost 2 bases, with 12 bases spanning the gap. The germline V gene encodes CDR1 SEHNR and CDR2 FQNEAQ (reference sequence). The CDR3 spells CASSSLGGPYNEQFF. The DNA for the CDR3 is TGTGCCAGCAGCTCCCTGGGGGGACCCTACAATGAGCAGTTCTTC.

In DNA form, the CDR3 reads TGTGCCAGCAGCCCAAAGGACAGGAGGGGAACTGAAGCTTTCTTT. It encodes CASSPKDRRGTEAFF. The chain couples TRBV7-9 to TRBJ1-1, with 7 bases that match TRBD1. CDR1 and CDR2 from the germline V gene are SEHNR and FQNEAQ (reference sequence). Germline trimming cut 5 bases from V and 5 bases from J; bases unmatched to any gene: 11. The CDR3 sequence is 15 residues long.

The sample holds a few counts of this clone. The genes are TRBV7-9 and TRBJ2-7, with 9 bases identical to TRBD1. CDR3 length: 14 amino acids. J gave up 5 bases and V 4 bases, and 6 bases lay outside the gene matches. The germline CDR1 and CDR2 sequences are SEHNR and FQNEAQ (reference sequence). The CDR3: CASSSGQGFDEQYF. Written as DNA, the CDR3 is TGTGCCAGCAGCTCGGGACAGGGTTTTGACGAGCAGTACTTC.

The chain's CDR3 is CASKVVNSRKNYGYTF. For the CDR3, the DNA is TGTGCCAGCAAGGTTGTCAATAGTCGAAAGAACTATGGCTACACCTTC. The chain employs TRBV5-6 and TRBJ1-2; D remains ambiguous. Germline values: CDR1 SGHDT, CDR2 YYEEEE. The CDR3 loop spans 16 amino acids. The V end lost 6 bases, the J end lost 2 bases, and 20 bases lay between the germline ends.

This rearrangement joins TRBV19 to TRBJ2-5; D not resolved. The last part of the DNA fits TRBJ2-7 better; the J call may be wrong. CDR3 length: 11 amino acids. Germline V lookup: CDR1 LNHDA, CDR2 SQIVND (reference sequence). CDR3 sequence (DNA): TGTGCCAGTAGTCTCTCCTACGAGCAGTACTTC. As protein: CASSLSYEQYF.

This clone was counted a few times. J is TRBJ2-1 and V is TRBV4-1; TRBD1 matches at 10 bases. CDR1 and CDR2 from the germline V gene are MGHRA and YSYEKL. J lost 7 bases, V lost 4 bases, and 10 bases had no gene match. There are 16 residues in the CDR3. For the CDR3, the DNA is TGCGCCAGCAGCCCTCTAGGGGACAGGGGACTAAATGAGCAGTTCTTC. It codes for CASSPLGDRGLNEQFF.

This clone was detected only a few times. The CDR3 nucleotides are TGCGCCAGCAGCCAAGTAGAAAGTAGGGCTAACTATGGCTACACCTTC. Translating it yields CASSQVESRANYGYTF. The V and J genes are TRBV4-1 and TRBJ1-2, with no clear D. With 1 base removed from V and 0 bases from J, the gap between germline ends came to 12 bases. The CDR3 runs 16 residues. CDR1 is MGHRA, CDR2 YSYEKL, per germline.

This clone has only a few counts. This chain joins TRBV4-1 and TRBJ2-7, with D perhaps matching TRBD2 (6 bases). Deletions cut 1 base from V and 2 bases from J, with 15 bases between. Per the germline V gene, CDR1 is MGHRA and CDR2 is YSYEKL. This CDR3 spans 16 amino acids. This CDR3 reads CASSQVSGLSTYEQYF. For the CDR3, the DNA is TGCGCCAGCAGCCAAGTTTCGGGACTCAGCACCTACGAGCAGTACTTC.

The rearrangement uses TRBV9 and TRBJ2-1; perhaps D is TRBD1 or TRBD2 (5 bases each). This CDR3 spans 14 amino acids. Between the trimmed V and J ends, which lost 5 bases and 8 bases, there was a span of 17 bases. Germline V CDR1 and CDR2: SGDLS, YYNGEE. The DNA for the CDR3 is TGTGCCAGCAGGGCCCGGGACGAGTGGGATGAGCAGTTCTTC. Its translation is CASRARDEWDEQFF.

This clone was seen a handful of times. This chain links TRBV6-8 with TRBJ2-1; 11 positions agree with TRBD2. Germline CDR1 and CDR2: MNHGY and SAAAGT. This CDR3 contains 15 residues. Trimming at V came to 4 bases and at J to 9 bases, leaving 8 bases not matched to a gene. CDR3 coding DNA: TGTGCCAGCAGTTTAGTGTCCGGGACTAGCGGTGAGCAGTTCTTC. Protein: CASSLVSGTSGEQFF.

The chain recombines TRBV4-1 with TRBJ2-7; D may be TRBD2 (7 bases). The CDR3 covers 16 residues. V lost 1 base and J lost 3, with 16 bases in between. The germline CDR1 and CDR2 sequences are MGHRA and YSYEKL. The CDR3 bases are TGCGCCAGCAGCCAAGTGAACCTCGGGGGGCTCTACGAGCAGTACTTC. Its protein is CASSQVNLGGLYEQYF.

This chain joins TRBV15 and TRBJ1-5; D is possibly TRBD1 (6 bases). Germline-derived CDR1 and CDR2 are LNHNV and YYDKDF (reference sequence). V dropped 0 bases and J dropped 0 bases, with 15 bases sitting between them. This CDR3 spans 18 amino acids. In DNA, the CDR3 is TGTGCCACCAGCAGAGACAGGGGAATTCCGTATAGCAATCAGCCCCAGCATTTT. This codes for CATSRDRGIPYSNQPQHF.

V and J are TRBV2 and TRBJ2-2; possibly TRBD1 for D (6 bases). V was pared by 6 bases and J by 5 bases, with 10 bases between. This CDR3 contains 13 residues. The germline gives CDR1 SNHLY, CDR2 FYNNEI. The CDR3 nucleotides read TGTGCCAGCAGCGACAGGTTTACCGGGGAGCTGTTTTTT. It is translated as CASSDRFTGELFF.